The rows below give T cell receptor beta chains drawn from one sample of a study of identical twins. Each CDR3 protein is one row after TCRdb ran MiXCR on the 5' RACE reads. Of 1.5 million to 2 million distinct CDR3 sequences listed, about 30% are singletons. Sequencing used cord blood. The receptors derive from a newborn girl in good health. Both conserved end residues are part of each CDR3. The D gene is left open where the match is weak.

D gene	J gene	V gene	CDR3 protein
.	TRBJ1-2	TRBV28	CASSLEGLMGYTF
TRBD1	TRBJ1-2	TRBV5-6	CASSLSGQHYGYTF
TRBD1	TRBJ2-7	TRBV7-9	CASSPKTGGTYEQYF
.	TRBJ2-3	TRBV28	CASSFSEGAGTDTQYF
.	TRBJ1-2	TRBV28	CASSLPHKGVSNYGYTF
TRBD1	TRBJ2-6	TRBV7-2	CASSLKTGSGANVLTF
.	TRBJ1-5	TRBV15	CATSLGEGGIDQPQHF
.	TRBJ1-2	TRBV25-1	CASSDRQKGRGYTF
.	TRBJ2-1	TRBV11-1	CASSFLPRSSYNEQFF
.	TRBJ1-1	TRBV20-1	CSARVGQYTEAFF
.	TRBJ1-2	TRBV20-1	CSASPRGRPSDTF
TRBD1	TRBJ2-1	TRBV9	CASSELSGTGWDNEQFF
.	TRBJ1-2	TRBV27	CASSLRQPNYGYTF
.	TRBJ1-3	TRBV3-1	CASSNPELSGNTIYF
TRBD1	TRBJ1-2	TRBV25-1	CASSNGTVASGGYTF
.	TRBJ2-2	TRBV7-2	CASSLSATRVTGELFF
TRBD1	TRBJ2-1	TRBV7-9	CASSSTGINEQFF
.	TRBJ2-4	TRBV20-1	CSARYTDHREQYF
.	TRBJ2-3	TRBV10-3	CAISESQSRTDTQYF
TRBD1	TRBJ2-1	TRBV18	CASSPPYRGSYNEQFF
.	TRBJ2-1	TRBV5-1	CASSLYRAPSYNEQFF
TRBD2	TRBJ2-3	TRBV29-1	CSVDGAGASDTQYF
.	TRBJ2-1	TRBV24-1	CATRGRLYNEQFF
.	TRBJ1-3	TRBV9	CASSVGGFSGNTIYF
.	TRBJ2-1	TRBV11-2	CASSFAGLPEDEQFF
TRBD1	TRBJ2-7	TRBV12-3/TRBV12-4	CASSLGGTGHYEQYF
.	TRBJ2-3	TRBV9	CASSVAGYLTDTQYF
.	.	TRBV20-1	CSANQPRGATETQYF
.	TRBJ2-7	TRBV7-2	CASSFTTYLKGTAYEQYF
.	TRBJ1-5	TRBV20-1	CSAYGRKDQPQHF
.	TRBJ2-1	TRBV6-6	CAIIGGNEQFF
.	TRBJ1-4	TRBV28	CASSPSGPLNEKLFF
.	TRBJ1-1	TRBV7-9	CASSLGTGSETEAFF
.	TRBJ1-2	TRBV20-1	CSASSPRHGYTF
.	TRBJ1-1	TRBV5-1	CASSAAPGQISEAFF
TRBD1	TRBJ2-3	TRBV10-3	CAISEADRDTDTQYF
TRBD1	TRBJ2-7	TRBV20-1	CSARWTGGTYEQYF
.	TRBJ1-5	TRBV4-1	CASSQEDRHQPQHF
.	TRBJ2-3	TRBV21-1	CASSKAPASGSADTQYF
.	TRBJ2-7	TRBV4-1	CASSQDPAVPYEQYF
TRBD1	.	TRBV7-9	CASSLPLARGSYEQYF
.	TRBJ2-7	TRBV7-2	CASSLGYASYEQYF
.	TRBJ2-7	TRBV12-3/TRBV12-4	CASNSGHSYEQYF
TRBD1	TRBJ2-3	TRBV25-1	CASSSGTGGGTDTQYF
.	TRBJ2-7	TRBV20-1	CSARRGRSVNEQYF
TRBD1	TRBJ1-2	TRBV29-1	CSVRQGDGYGYTF
.	TRBJ2-1	TRBV5-1	CASSSGHSYNEQFF
TRBD1	TRBJ2-4	TRBV6-5	CASSYAGTGGSGAKNIQYF